The 2 T cell receptor beta chains below all came from one sample that was sequenced in a study of CD8 T cells in Susac syndrome. The authors reverse transcribed roughly 0.5 to 1 ug RNA with random hexamers. TCRdb passed the immunoSEQ multiplex PCR reads through MiXCR, listing each CDR3 protein once. The sample lists around 270,000 distinct CDR3 sequences, 89% occurring once. The sample consisted of CD8+ T cells from PBMCs. These receptors originate from a human donor with multiple sclerosis.

Here the CDR3 reads CSAVSYSGNTIYF. The CDR3 DNA reads TGCAGTGCGGTCAGTTACTCTGGAAACACCATATATTTT. The chain combines TRBV20-1 with TRBJ1-3, with D unresolved. CDR1 and CDR2 from the germline V gene are DFQATT and SNEGSKA (reference sequence). The V end lost 6 bases, the J end lost 0 bases, and 9 bases lay between the germline ends. The CDR3 is made up of 13 amino acids.

The chain joins TRBV7-6 to TRBJ1-2, with D perhaps matching TRBD1 (6 bases). The germline V and J ends were trimmed by 4 bases and 4 bases, with 13 bases remaining between them. The CDR3 is 14 amino acids. Germline V CDR1 and CDR2: SGHVS, FNYEAQ. CDR3 protein: CASSSADRLYGYTF. For the CDR3, the DNA is TGTGCCAGCAGCTCTGCGGACAGACTCTATGGCTACACCTTC. Looking up the rest from reference TRBV7-6 and TRBJ1-2 gives the full variable domain: GAGVSQSPRYKVTKRGQDVALRCDPISGHVSLYWYRQALGQGPEFLTYFNYEAQQDKSGLPNDRFSAERPEGSISTLTIQRTEQRDSAMYRCASSSADRLYGYTFGSGTRLTVV.